This is a list of T cell receptor beta chains from one sample in a study of cytomegalovirus exposure and HLA in healthy donors. The method was immunoSEQ multiplex PCR; TCRdb's version includes in-frame clones alone and lacks a portion of them. The table lists about 97,000 clones, around three quarters of them singletons. What was sequenced was PBMCs. These receptors came from a middle-aged man in good health and CMV-seronegative. CDR3s include the opening cysteine and the closing phenylalanine or tryptophan. Fields, in order: CDR3 DNA, CDR3 protein, D gene, clone size, V gene, J gene. A D gene is named only where the DNA matches it firmly. Rows give clone size only sometimes, using once, few, many, or a class for an expanded clone.

DNA: TGTGCCAGCAGTTTCCTAGGACAGGGAGGTTCACCCCTCCACTTT
CDR3: CASSFLGQGGSPLHF
D: TRBD1
size: -
V: TRBV27
J: TRBJ1-6

DNA: TGTGCCAGCTCACCCTCCGGGGGAAGCAATCAGCCCCAGCATTTT
CDR3: CASSPSGGSNQPQHF
D: -
size: -
V: TRBV18
J: TRBJ1-5

DNA: TGTGCCAGCAGCGCACCGGACAGGGAGAACACTGAAGCTTTCTTT
CDR3: CASSAPDRENTEAFF
D: TRBD1
size: -
V: TRBV7-3
J: TRBJ1-1

DNA: TGCGCCAACACCTTTCTCCGGGACAGGGGAGGCCAAGAGACCCAGTACTTC
CDR3: CANTFLRDRGGQETQYF
D: TRBD1
size: -
V: TRBV10-1
J: TRBJ2-5

DNA: TGCGCCAGCAGCTTGGCCGCGGGGGCGCGGGGCTACACCTTC
CDR3: CASSLAAGARGYTF
D: -
size: few
V: TRBV5-1
J: TRBJ1-2

DNA: TGCGCCAGCAGCTTCCCGGGGGAGGATACGCAGTATTTT
CDR3: CASSFPGEDTQYF
D: -
size: -
V: TRBV5-1
J: TRBJ2-3

DNA: TGTGCCAGCAGTTGGGGACCGAGACAGGGGGCTAACACCGGGGAGCTGTTTTTT
CDR3: CASSWGPRQGANTGELFF
D: TRBD1
size: -
V: TRBV27
J: TRBJ2-2

DNA: TGTGCCAGCAGGACAGGGACTGGGGCCAACGTCCTGACTTTC
CDR3: CASRTGTGANVLTF
D: TRBD1
size: once
V: TRBV2
J: TRBJ2-6

DNA: TGCGCCAGCAGTCAGGGGAACACTGAAGCTTTCTTT
CDR3: CASSQGNTEAFF
D: -
size: once
V: TRBV5-1
J: TRBJ1-1

DNA: TGTGCCAGCAGCACGTATACAGGGGTAGAGGAAAAACTGTTTTTT
CDR3: CASSTYTGVEEKLFF
D: TRBD1
size: -
V: TRBV7-2
J: TRBJ1-4

DNA: TGTGCCAGCAGTTTATTGGGGGCGGGGAACACTGAAGCTTTCTTT
CDR3: CASSLLGAGNTEAFF
D: -
size: -
V: TRBV27
J: TRBJ1-1

DNA: TGTGCCAGCAGTGAATGGGGACAGGTTTTTAGCCAGCCCCAGCATTTT
CDR3: CASSEWGQVFSQPQHF
D: TRBD1
size: -
V: TRBV2
J: TRBJ1-5

DNA: TGTGCCACCAGCAGAGCCGGGACAAATTCACCCCTCCACTTT
CDR3: CATSRAGTNSPLHF
D: -
size: -
V: TRBV15
J: TRBJ1-6

DNA: TGTGCCAGTGGGGACAGGGGACAGCCCCAGCATTTT
CDR3: CASGDRGQPQHF
D: TRBD1
size: few
V: TRBV27
J: TRBJ1-5

DNA: TGTGCCAGCAGCTCTGTGACAGAAAGAGTCTACGAGCAGTACTTC
CDR3: CASSSVTERVYEQYF
D: -
size: few
V: TRBV7-9
J: TRBJ2-7

DNA: TGTTCCAGCAGCTTAAGCGGGACAGGGGGTTCCGGCTACACCTTC
CDR3: CSSSLSGTGGSGYTF
D: TRBD1
size: -
V: TRBV7-9
J: TRBJ1-2

DNA: TGTGCCAGCAGTTTCCAGGGAGGAACTAATGAAAAACTGTTTTTT
CDR3: CASSFQGGTNEKLFF
D: -
size: -
V: TRBV27
J: TRBJ1-4

DNA: TGTGCCAGCTCCGTAGGTGGAGACCCCCAGCATTTT
CDR3: CASSVGGDPQHF
D: -
size: few
V: TRBV7-9
J: TRBJ1-5

DNA: TGTGCCAGCAGTTACACGGGACAGGGAGGCGACTACACCTTC
CDR3: CASSYTGQGGDYTF
D: TRBD1
size: -
V: TRBV6-6
J: TRBJ1-2

DNA: TGTGCCAGCACCCCCGCCGGGTCCCTTAGCAATCAGCCCCAGCATTTT
CDR3: CASTPAGSLSNQPQHF
D: -
size: -
V: TRBV28
J: TRBJ1-5

DNA: TGCGCCAGCAGCTTAGGACATACTAACTCCTACGAGCAGTACTTC
CDR3: CASSLGHTNSYEQYF
D: -
size: few
V: TRBV5-1
J: TRBJ2-7